Described below is a single T cell receptor (beta chain) sequence and its context. This sample was taken from a study of T cell changes during pregnancy in multiple sclerosis. Profiled with immunoSEQ multiplex PCR; TCRdb holds only in-frame clones, not every one. The sample shows roughly 48,000 clones, 95% of them seen only once. The CDR3 totals 13 residues. V gave up 5 bases and J gave up 3 bases; unmatched junction bases: 2. CDR1 and CDR2 from the germline V gene are SQVTM and ANQGSEA. This sample comprised CD8+ T cells from peripheral blood mononuclear cells, obtained in the first trimester of pregnancy. The receptor was isolated from a female donor with multiple sclerosis, enrolled in a pregnancy study. The genes are TRBV29-1 and TRBJ2-5, with TRBD1 identical over 11 bases. CDR3 protein: CSVPGQGEETQYF. The CDR3 DNA is TGCAGCGTTCCGGGACAGGGGGAAGAGACCCAGTACTTC.